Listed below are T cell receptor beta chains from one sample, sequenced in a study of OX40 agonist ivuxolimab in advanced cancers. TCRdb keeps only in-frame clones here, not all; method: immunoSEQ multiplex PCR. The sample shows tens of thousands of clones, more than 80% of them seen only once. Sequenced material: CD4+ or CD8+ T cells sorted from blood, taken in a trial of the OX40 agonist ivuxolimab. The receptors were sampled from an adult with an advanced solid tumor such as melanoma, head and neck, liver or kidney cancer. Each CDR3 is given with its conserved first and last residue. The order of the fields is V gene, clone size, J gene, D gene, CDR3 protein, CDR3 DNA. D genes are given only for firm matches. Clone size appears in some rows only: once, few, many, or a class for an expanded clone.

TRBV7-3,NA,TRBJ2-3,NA,CASSSYRSDTQYF,TGTGCCAGCAGCTCGTACCGGTCAGATACGCAGTATTTT
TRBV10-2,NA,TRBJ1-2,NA,CASSERGGGYTF,TGCGCCAGCAGTGAGCGGGGCGGTGGCTACACCTTC
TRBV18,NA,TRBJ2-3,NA,CASSGIGSPTGQTDTQYF,TGTGCCAGCTCAGGGATAGGGAGCCCGACAGGACAAACAGATACGCAGTATTTT
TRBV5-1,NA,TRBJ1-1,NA,CASATQGNTEAFF,TGCGCCAGCGCCACTCAGGGGAACACTGAAGCTTTCTTT
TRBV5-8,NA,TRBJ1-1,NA,CASSGDGGEAFF,TGTGCCAGCAGCGGGGACGGCGGTGAAGCTTTCTTT
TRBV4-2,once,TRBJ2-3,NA,CASTTGRSSTDTQYF,TGTGCCAGCACTACAGGGCGTTCTAGCACAGATACGCAGTATTTT
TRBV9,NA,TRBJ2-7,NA,CASSVVDGPTYEQYF,TGTGCCAGCAGCGTAGTGGACGGACCCACCTACGAGCAGTACTTC
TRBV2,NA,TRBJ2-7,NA,CASHRTYEQYF,TGTGCCAGCCACAGGACGTACGAGCAGTACTTC
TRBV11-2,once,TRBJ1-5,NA,CASSSGRNSNQPQHF,TGTGCCAGCAGCTCTGGACGGAATAGCAATCAGCCCCAGCATTTT
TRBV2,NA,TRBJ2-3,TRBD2,CASSGTSGSRDTDTQYF,TGTGCCAGCAGTGGGACTAGCGGGAGCCGGGACACAGATACGCAGTATTTT
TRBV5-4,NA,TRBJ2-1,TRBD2,CASSLRLAGEDEQFF,TGTGCCAGCAGCTTGCGGCTAGCGGGAGAAGATGAGCAGTTCTTC
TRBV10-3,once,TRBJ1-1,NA,CAIKEDGSGNTEAFF,TGTGCCATCAAGGAGGACGGATCCGGGAACACTGAAGCTTTCTTT
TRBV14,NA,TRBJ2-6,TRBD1,CASSRGDRVSGANVLTF,TGTGCCAGCAGCCGAGGGGACAGGGTATCTGGGGCCAACGTCCTGACTTTC
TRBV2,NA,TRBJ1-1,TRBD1,CASRGQLNTEAFF,TGTGCCAGCAGGGGACAGCTAAACACTGAAGCTTTCTTT
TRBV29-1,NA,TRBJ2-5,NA,CSVGVGRGETQYF,TGCAGCGTTGGGGTCGGCCGAGGAGAGACCCAGTACTTC
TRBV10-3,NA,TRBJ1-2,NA,CAITSVPHYGYTF,TGTGCCATCACATCGGTGCCCCACTATGGCTACACCTTC
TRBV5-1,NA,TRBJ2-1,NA,CASSLGTSNYNEQFF,TGCGCCAGCAGCCTCGGGACATCAAACTACAATGAGCAGTTCTTC
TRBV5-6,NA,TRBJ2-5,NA,CASSSVETQYF,TGTGCCAGCAGCTCGGTAGAGACCCAGTACTTC
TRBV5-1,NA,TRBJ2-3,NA,CASSFPDGAADTQYF,TGCGCCAGCAGCTTTCCTGACGGGGCCGCAGATACGCAGTATTTT
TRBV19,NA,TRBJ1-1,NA,CASSSAGVSSEAFF,TGTGCCAGTAGTAGCGCTGGGGTTTCCTCCGAAGCTTTCTTT
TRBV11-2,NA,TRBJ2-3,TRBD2,CASRLGWRGGGTDTQYF,TGTGCCAGCAGGCTAGGGTGGCGGGGGGGCGGCACAGATACGCAGTATTTT
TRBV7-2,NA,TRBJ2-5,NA,CASSLELGTQYF,TGTGCCAGCAGCTTAGAGTTAGGGACCCAGTACTTC
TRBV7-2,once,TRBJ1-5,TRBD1,CASSRGDQPQHF,TGTGCCAGCTCCAGGGGGGATCAGCCCCAGCATTTT
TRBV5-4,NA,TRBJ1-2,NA,CASSFPGFYGYTF,TGTGCCAGCAGCTTTCCAGGATTCTATGGCTACACCTTC
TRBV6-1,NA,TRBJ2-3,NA,CASSNDVGTQYF,TGTGCCAGCAGTAATGACGTGGGTACGCAGTATTTT
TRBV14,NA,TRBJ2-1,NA,CASSQDRGISYNEQFF,TGTGCCAGCAGCCAAGATCGCGGGATCTCCTACAATGAGCAGTTCTTC
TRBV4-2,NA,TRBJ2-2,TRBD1,CASSQEGATGIAGELFF,TGTGCCAGCAGCCAAGAAGGGGCGACAGGGATCGCCGGGGAGCTGTTTTTT
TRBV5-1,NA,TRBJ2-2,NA,CASREGESTGELFF,TGCGCCAGCAGGGAGGGGGAGAGCACCGGGGAGCTGTTTTTT
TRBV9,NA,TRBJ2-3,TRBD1,CASSAGQEIRDTQYF,TGTGCCAGCAGCGCCGGACAGGAGATCCGGGATACGCAGTATTTT
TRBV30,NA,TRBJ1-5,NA,CAWTPGGQPQHF,TGTGCCTGGACCCCGGGCGGGCAGCCCCAGCATTTT
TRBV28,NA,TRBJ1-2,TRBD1,CASSLGQFMGPYGYTF,TGTGCCAGCAGTTTGGGACAGTTTATGGGGCCCTATGGCTACACCTTC
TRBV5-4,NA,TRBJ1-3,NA,CASSPGGAGNTIYF,TGTGCCAGCAGCCCGGGGGGGGCTGGAAACACCATATATTTT
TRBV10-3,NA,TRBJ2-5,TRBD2,CAISDLAVGGTQYF,TGTGCCATCAGTGACCTAGCGGTGGGCGGGACCCAGTACTTC
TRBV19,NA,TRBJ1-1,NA,CASSKPGGGTEAFF,TGTGCCAGTAGTAAACCCGGAGGGGGCACTGAAGCTTTCTTT
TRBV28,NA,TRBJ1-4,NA,CASSLKGSATNEKLFF,TGTGCCAGCAGTTTGAAAGGGTCCGCAACTAATGAAAAACTGTTTTTT
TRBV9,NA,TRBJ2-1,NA,CASSVSEYNEQFF,TGTGCCAGCAGCGTAAGTGAATACAATGAGCAGTTCTTC
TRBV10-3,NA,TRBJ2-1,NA,CAIRASAAYNEQFF,TGTGCCATCAGGGCTAGCGCCGCTTACAATGAGCAGTTCTTC
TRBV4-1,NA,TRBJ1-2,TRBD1,CASGDRERPGYTF,TGCGCCAGCGGGGACAGGGAACGCCCTGGCTACACCTTC
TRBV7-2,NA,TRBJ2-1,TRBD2,CASSPVGSGVGYNEQFF,TGTGCCAGCAGCCCCGTTGGTAGCGGGGTAGGTTACAATGAGCAGTTCTTC
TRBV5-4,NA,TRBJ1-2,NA,CASSLGTKQNYGYTF,TGTGCCAGCAGTCTGGGGACAAAGCAGAACTATGGCTACACCTTC
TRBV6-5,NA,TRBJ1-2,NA,CASSYSGGGYTF,TGTGCCAGCAGTTACTCTGGGGGGGGCTACACCTTC
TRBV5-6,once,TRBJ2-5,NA,CASSPDGLRRETQYF,TGTGCCAGCAGCCCGGACGGCCTAAGGAGGGAGACCCAGTACTTC
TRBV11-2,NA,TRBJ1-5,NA,CASSLSRGNQPQHF,TGTGCCAGCAGCTTATCTAGGGGCAATCAGCCCCAGCATTTT
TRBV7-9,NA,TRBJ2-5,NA,CASSDYRESQETQYF,TGTGCCAGCAGCGACTACCGGGAATCTCAAGAGACCCAGTACTTC
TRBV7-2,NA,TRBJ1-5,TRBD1,CASSLEGAASSNQPQHF,TGTGCCAGCAGCTTAGAGGGGGCTGCGAGTAGCAATCAGCCCCAGCATTTT
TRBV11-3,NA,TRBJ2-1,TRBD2,CASSLERGRSYNEQFF,TGTGCCAGCAGCTTAGAACGCGGGAGATCCTACAATGAGCAGTTCTTC
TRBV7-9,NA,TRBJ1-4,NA,CASSPGSATNEKLFF,TGTGCCAGCAGCCCAGGCAGTGCAACTAATGAAAAACTGTTTTTT
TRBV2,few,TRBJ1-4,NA,CASSELGAGEKLFF,TGTGCCAGCAGTGAATTGGGGGCTGGGGAAAAACTGTTTTTT